The 8 T cell receptor beta chains given below trace back to one sample, sequenced in a study of shared clonotypes between healthy human individuals (dated by TCRdb to the early 2020s). Library preparation used the immunoSEQ multiplex PCR assay. TCRdb took this table from immuneACCESS and kept in-frame rearrangements with V and J called. Such tables lack part of the clones; where checked against another copy, unresolved V genes explain under half of the gap, and the rest is unexplained. The sample contains nearly 1,000,000 clones, more than 75% of them found a single time. Over 1.3% of the sample is held by the ten biggest clonotypes. Input material: memory CD4+ T cells sorted from blood. This specimen's cell subset or site label, interpreted: CD45RA-negative fraction. All receptors come from a man aged 18-30 years in good health.

Regarding this clone: Other DNA sequences in the same sample also yield this CDR3. The chain couples TRBV2 to TRBJ1-3; D remains ambiguous. Trimming removed 4 bases from V and 0 bases from J, with 7 bases in between. This CDR3 has 14 amino acids. Germline lookup yields CDR1 SNHLY and CDR2 FYNNEI. CDR3 protein: CASSVGGSGNTIYF. The CDR3 region has the DNA TGTGCCAGCAGTGTTGGAGGCTCTGGAAACACCATATATTTT.

In regard to this clone: This specimen includes other DNA sequences encoding the same CDR3. CDR3 loop: CAWSPGRTEAFF. The CDR3 bases are TGTGCCTGGAGTCCAGGGCGCACTGAAGCTTTCTTT. The V call is TRBV30, the J call TRBJ1-1; tentative D call: TRBD1 (5 bases). Germline CDR1 reads GTSNPN; CDR2 reads SVGIG (reference sequence). The CDR3 length is 12 residues. V lost 2 bases, J lost 4 bases, and 8 bases lay in between.

In this sample, this clone turned up a few times. The gene calls are TRBV19 and TRBJ1-1; a weak D match, TRBD1 (5 bases). There are 13 residues in the CDR3. Trimming pared 7 bases from V and 4 bases from J, leaving 13 bases between. The V gene's germline CDR1 is LNHDA and CDR2 SQIVND (reference sequence). This CDR3 is CASTLWGSTEAFF. For the CDR3, the DNA is TGTGCCAGTACCCTTTGGGGGAGCACTGAAGCTTTCTTT.

To note about this clone: At one end the junction does not follow the germline gene, possibly because of a read error. The chain couples TRBV11-2 to TRBJ2-7; D remains ambiguous. The length of the CDR3 is 11 residues. CDR1 is SGHAT and CDR2 is FQNNGV in the germline V gene. The CDR3 DNA reads TGTGCCAGCAGCCCTGATGTCCGGGTCCACTTC. Its protein is CASSPDVRVHF.

This chain links TRBV25-1 with TRBJ2-1; D is perhaps TRBD1 or TRBD2 (5 bases each). This CDR3 spans 18 amino acids. V was clipped by 10 bases and J by 5 bases, with 30 bases between them. The V gene's germline CDR1 is MGHDK and CDR2 SYGVNS. The CDR3 loop is CATTLMFRRGEWNNEQFF. The CDR3 nucleotides read TGTGCCACTACCCTTATGTTCCGCCGGGGCGAGTGGAACAATGAGCAGTTCTTC.

This clone was seen only once. The gene calls are TRBV5-4 and TRBJ2-3, with TRBD2 as a possible D gene (6 bases). Germline V gene lookup returns CDR1 SGHNT and CDR2 YYREEE (reference sequence). V lost 0 bases and J lost 0, with 11 bases in between. The CDR3 totals 16 residues. The CDR3 loop reads CASSLAGGASTDTQYF. CDR3 bases: TGTGCCAGCAGCTTGGCAGGAGGGGCTAGCACAGATACGCAGTATTTT.

V is TRBV7-3 and J is TRBJ2-6; D is unclear. This CDR3 region has 14 residues. The germline V gene has CDR1 SGHTA and CDR2 FQGTGA. V was cut by 4 bases and J by 12 bases, with 16 bases left in between. CDR3 bases: TGTGCCAGCAGCTCCCGACCGGACGGGTTCGTCCTGACTTTC. Its translation: CASSSRPDGFVLTF.

This clone was counted a few times. This chain joins TRBV27 and TRBJ2-3, with 7 bases that match TRBD2. With V trimmed by 5 bases and J by 6 bases, 14 bases remained unmatched. Germline CDR1 and CDR2: MNHEY and SMNVEV (reference sequence). The CDR3 runs to 16 residues. CDR3 bases: TGTGCCAGCAGTCCCCTGACTAGCTCCGCCTTGGATACGCAGTATTTT. It encodes CASSPLTSSALDTQYF.